This is a list of T cell receptor beta chains from one sample in a study of PD-L1 blockade in urothelial cancer. Libraries were prepared by immunoSEQ multiplex PCR; TCRdb keeps only in-frame clonotypes and omits some of them. The sample consists of roughly 50,000 clones, roughly 85% of them appearing once. This specimen was PBMCs, taken around atezolizumab (anti-PD-L1) treatment. Every receptor here comes from a man between 65 and 85 years old with urothelial cancer. CDR3s include the opening cysteine and the closing phenylalanine or tryptophan. Fields, in order: J gene, V gene, CDR3 protein.

TRBJ2-1,TRBV7-9,CASISKGLEYNEQFF
TRBJ2-7,TRBV29-1,CSVEKTGGYEQYF
TRBJ1-1,TRBV6-7,CASSYPGQGDTEAFF
TRBJ2-2,TRBV5-1,CASSPFIAENTGELFF
TRBJ2-1,TRBV6-1,CASSLVLSSYNEQFF
TRBJ2-3,TRBV6-5,CASSYGGRAGGDTQYF
TRBJ1-4,TRBV5-1,CASSSGVDSPNEKLFF
TRBJ2-1,TRBV9,CASSVGGKAGQFF
TRBJ1-2,TRBV9,CASSRGGGMAFQGGYTF
TRBJ2-1,TRBV20-1,CSAGGVDEQFF
TRBJ2-2,TRBV2,CASLSGSAAVAGELFF
TRBJ1-1,TRBV30,CAWSGGSFMDEAFF
TRBJ1-5,TRBV27,CASSASTGSNQPQHF
TRBJ2-7,TRBV6-5,CASSRGGRNEQYF
TRBJ2-7,TRBV11-2,CASSPTGAYEQYF
TRBJ2-3,TRBV27,CASGTSGRASTDTQYF
TRBJ2-1,TRBV7-6,CASSLSAGEGNEQFF
TRBJ2-7,TRBV30,CAWRAAGTLTYEQYF
TRBJ2-5,TRBV14,CASSMRETQYF
TRBJ1-1,TRBV5-1,CASYFAGEAFF
TRBJ2-5,TRBV5-4,CASSLAAGGPLQETQYF
TRBJ2-3,TRBV7-8,CASSLRRGRADTQYF
TRBJ2-7,TRBV18,CASSPTSGVYEQYF
TRBJ1-4,TRBV6-6,CASRIGGGSEKLFF
TRBJ1-3,TRBV29-1,CSVEPQDSGNTIYF
TRBJ1-1,TRBV27,CAIFSPGPNTEAFF
TRBJ2-4,TRBV18,CASSRTSYSENIQYF